This is a list of T cell receptor beta chains from one sample in a study of T cell changes during pregnancy in multiple sclerosis. Profiling relied on immunoSEQ multiplex PCR, and the TCRdb table lists in-frame clones only, not all of them. Of some 56,000 clones in the sample, roughly 90% were seen once. Here the sequenced sample was peripheral blood, taken in the third trimester of pregnancy. The receptor set was obtained from a female donor in good health, enrolled as a control in a pregnancy study. The CDR3 runs from the conserved cysteine through the conserved F or W. A D gene is named only where the DNA matches it firmly. Size is omitted from some rows. Given values are once, few, many or a class for expanded clones.

.,TRBV5-1,.,TRBJ1-2,TGCGCCAGCAGTCCGGACAGCTATGGCTACACCTTC,CASSPDSYGYTF
.,TRBV27,.,TRBJ2-7,TGTGCCAGCAGTTTCCCAGGGGACGAGCAGTACTTC,CASSFPGDEQYF
TRBD1,TRBV5-8,.,TRBJ1-2,TGTGCCAGCAGAGGACAGGGGGCGAGTGGCTACACCTTC,CASRGQGASGYTF
.,TRBV5-1,few,TRBJ1-5,TGCGCCAGCAGCTTGGACAGGAATCAGCCCCAGCATTTT,CASSLDRNQPQHF
TRBD1,TRBV19,.,TRBJ1-1,TGTGCCAGCGCCAATACAGGGGGCACTGAAGCTTTCTTT,CASANTGGTEAFF
.,TRBV5-4,.,TRBJ2-7,TGTGCCAGCAGCCCATCCAGCGGCGGCTACGAGCAGTACTTC,CASSPSSGGYEQYF
TRBD1,TRBV6-5,.,TRBJ1-3,TGTGCCAGCAGTTACTCCGGGACAGGGTCCGGAAACACCATATATTTT,CASSYSGTGSGNTIYF
.,TRBV11-1,few,TRBJ1-1,TGTGCCAGCAGCTCCTTCAACACTGAAGCTTTCTTT,CASSSFNTEAFF
.,TRBV18,.,TRBJ1-1,TGTGCCAGTTCTACCGAGCCACCGGTTAACACTGAAGCTTTCTTT,CASSTEPPVNTEAFF
.,TRBV2,.,TRBJ1-2,TGTGCCAGCAGCAGGAGGGGGGGACGGGGCTACACCTTC,CASSRRGGRGYTF